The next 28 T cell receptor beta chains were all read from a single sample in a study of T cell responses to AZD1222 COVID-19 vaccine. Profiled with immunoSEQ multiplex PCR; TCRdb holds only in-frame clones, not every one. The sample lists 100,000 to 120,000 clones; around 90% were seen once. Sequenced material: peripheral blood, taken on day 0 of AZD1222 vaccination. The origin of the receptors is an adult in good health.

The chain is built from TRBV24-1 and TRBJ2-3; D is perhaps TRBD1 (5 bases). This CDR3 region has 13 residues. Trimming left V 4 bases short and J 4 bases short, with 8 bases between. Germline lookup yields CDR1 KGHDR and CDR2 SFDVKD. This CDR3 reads CATSEMTADTQYF. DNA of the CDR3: TGTGCCACCAGTGAAATGACAGCAGATACGCAGTATTTT.

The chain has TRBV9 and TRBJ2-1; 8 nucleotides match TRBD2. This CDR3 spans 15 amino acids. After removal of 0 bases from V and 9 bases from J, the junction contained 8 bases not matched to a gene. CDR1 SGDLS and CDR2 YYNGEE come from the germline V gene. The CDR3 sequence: CASSVGAGAISEQFF. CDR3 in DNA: TGTGCCAGCAGCGTAGGAGCGGGAGCGATAAGTGAGCAGTTCTTC.

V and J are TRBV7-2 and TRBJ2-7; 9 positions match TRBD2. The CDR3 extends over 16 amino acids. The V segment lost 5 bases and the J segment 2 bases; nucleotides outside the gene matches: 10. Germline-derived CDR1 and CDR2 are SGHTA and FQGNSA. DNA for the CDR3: TGTGCCAGCAGCCCCCAGGCTAGCGGGGATACCTACGAGCAGTACTTC. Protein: CASSPQASGDTYEQYF.

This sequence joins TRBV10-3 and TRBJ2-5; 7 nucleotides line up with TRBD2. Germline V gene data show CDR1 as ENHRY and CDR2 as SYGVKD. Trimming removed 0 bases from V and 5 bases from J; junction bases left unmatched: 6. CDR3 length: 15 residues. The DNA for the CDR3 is TGTGCCATCAGTGAGTCGAACGGGAGGCTTGAGACCCAGTACTTC. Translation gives CAISESNGRLETQYF.

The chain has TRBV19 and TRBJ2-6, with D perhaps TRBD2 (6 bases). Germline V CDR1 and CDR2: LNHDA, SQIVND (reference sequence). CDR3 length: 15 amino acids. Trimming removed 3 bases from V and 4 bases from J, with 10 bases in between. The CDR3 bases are TGTGCCAGTAGTATCGGGGGAACCGGGGCCAACGTCCTGACTTTC. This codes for CASSIGGTGANVLTF.

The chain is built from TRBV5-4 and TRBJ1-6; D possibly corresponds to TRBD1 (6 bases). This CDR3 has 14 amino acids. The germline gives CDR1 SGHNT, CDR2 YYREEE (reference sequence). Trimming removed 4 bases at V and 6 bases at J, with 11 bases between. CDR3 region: CASSRTGPNSPLHF. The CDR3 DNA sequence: TGTGCCAGCAGCCGTACAGGGCCTAATTCACCCCTCCACTTT. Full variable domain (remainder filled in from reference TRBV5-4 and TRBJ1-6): ETGVTQSPTHLIKTRGQQVTLRCSSQSGHNTVSWYQQALGQGPQFIFQYYREEENGRGNFPPRFSGLQFPNYSSELNVNALELDDSALYLCASSRTGPNSPLHFGNGTRLTVT.

This chain's CDR3 is CAIRDRDSYEQYF. The CDR3 DNA reads as TGTGCCATCCGGGACAGAGACTCCTACGAGCAGTACTTC. The chain combines TRBV10-3 with TRBJ2-7; 7 bases align to TRBD1. The CDR3 has 13 residues. J lost 0 bases, V lost 8 bases, and 4 bases had no gene match. Germline CDR1 ENHRY, CDR2 SYGVKD.

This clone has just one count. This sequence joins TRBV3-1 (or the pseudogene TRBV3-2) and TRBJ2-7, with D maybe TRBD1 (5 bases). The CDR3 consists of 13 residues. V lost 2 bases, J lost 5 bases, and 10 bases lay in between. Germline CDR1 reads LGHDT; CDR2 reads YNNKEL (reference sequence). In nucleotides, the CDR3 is TGTGCCAGCAGCCAAAGGGGTAGCAACGAGCAGTACTTC. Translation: CASSQRGSNEQYF.

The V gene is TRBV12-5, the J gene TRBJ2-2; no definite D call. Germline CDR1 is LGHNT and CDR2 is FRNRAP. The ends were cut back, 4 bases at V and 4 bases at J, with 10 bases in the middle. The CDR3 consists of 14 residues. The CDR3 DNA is TGTGCTAGTGGTTCACAAGGTACCACCGGGGAGCTGTTTTTT. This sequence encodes CASGSQGTTGELFF.

DNA of the CDR3: TGTGCCAGCTCACCAGGACTAGCGGGGATCGGGGAGCTGTTTTTT. Its protein is CASSPGLAGIGELFF. This chain connects TRBV18 to TRBJ2-2; 12 bases align to TRBD2. V lost 2 bases to trimming and J lost 7 bases; unmatched junction nucleotides: 2. The CDR3 has 15 residues. The V gene's germline CDR1 is KGHSH and CDR2 LQKENI.

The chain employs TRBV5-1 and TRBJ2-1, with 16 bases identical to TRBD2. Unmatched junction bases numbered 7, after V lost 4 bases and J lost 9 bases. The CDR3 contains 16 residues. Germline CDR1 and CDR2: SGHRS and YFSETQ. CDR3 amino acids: CASSRGTSGRAGEQFF. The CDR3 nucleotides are TGCGCCAGCAGCCGAGGGACTAGCGGGAGGGCCGGTGAGCAGTTCTTC.

The CDR3: CASSSGSWYNEQFF. The CDR3 DNA follows: TGTGCCAGCAGTAGCGGGAGCTGGTACAATGAGCAGTTCTTC. The chain joins TRBV27 to TRBJ2-1, with 8 bases fitting TRBD2. Germline V gives CDR1 MNHEY, CDR2 SMNVEV (reference sequence). J lost 4 bases, V lost 5 bases, and 4 bases had no gene match. This CDR3 is 14 amino acids long.

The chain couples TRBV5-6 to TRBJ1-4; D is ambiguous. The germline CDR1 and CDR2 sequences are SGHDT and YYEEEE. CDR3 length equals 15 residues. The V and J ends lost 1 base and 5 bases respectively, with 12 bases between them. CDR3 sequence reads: CASSLRRVLNEKLFF. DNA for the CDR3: TGTGCCAGCAGCTTGAGGAGGGTCCTAAATGAAAAACTGTTTTTT.

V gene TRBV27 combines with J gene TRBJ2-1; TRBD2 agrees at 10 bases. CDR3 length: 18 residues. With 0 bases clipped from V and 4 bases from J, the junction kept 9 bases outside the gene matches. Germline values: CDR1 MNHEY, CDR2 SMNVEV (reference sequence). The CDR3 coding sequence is TGTGCCAGCAGTTTATCGATAGTGGCTAGCGGGAGATACAATGAGCAGTTCTTC. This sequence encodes CASSLSIVASGRYNEQFF.

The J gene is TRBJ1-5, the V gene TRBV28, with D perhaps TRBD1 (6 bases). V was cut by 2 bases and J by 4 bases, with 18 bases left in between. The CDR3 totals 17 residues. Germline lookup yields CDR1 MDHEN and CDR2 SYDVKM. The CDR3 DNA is TGTGCCAGCAGTTTACTCAATCCGGACAGTGCTAATCAGCCCCAGCATTTT. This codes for CASSLLNPDSANQPQHF.

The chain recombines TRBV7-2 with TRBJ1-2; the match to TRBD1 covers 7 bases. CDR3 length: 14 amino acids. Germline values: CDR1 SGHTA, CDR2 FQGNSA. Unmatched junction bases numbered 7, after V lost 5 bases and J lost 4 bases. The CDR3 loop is CASSPGGQTYGYTF. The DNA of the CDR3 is TGTGCCAGCAGCCCAGGGGGACAGACCTATGGCTACACCTTC.

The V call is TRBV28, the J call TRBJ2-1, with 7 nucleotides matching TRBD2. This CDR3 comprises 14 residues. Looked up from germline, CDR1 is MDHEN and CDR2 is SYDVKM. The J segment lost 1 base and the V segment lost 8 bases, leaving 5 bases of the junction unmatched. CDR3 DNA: TGTGCCAGCCGAACCGGGGGGTCCTACAATGAGCAGTTCTTC. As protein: CASRTGGSYNEQFF.

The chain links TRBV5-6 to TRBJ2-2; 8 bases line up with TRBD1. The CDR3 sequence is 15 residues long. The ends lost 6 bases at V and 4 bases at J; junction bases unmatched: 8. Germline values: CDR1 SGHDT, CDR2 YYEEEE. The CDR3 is CASTQDRVVTGELFF. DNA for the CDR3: TGTGCCAGCACTCAGGACAGGGTTGTCACCGGGGAGCTGTTTTTT. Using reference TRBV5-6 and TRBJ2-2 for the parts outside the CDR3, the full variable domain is DAGVTQSPTHLIKTRGQQVTLRCSPKSGHDTVSWYQQALGQGPQFIFQYYEEEERQRGNFPDRFSGHQFPNYSSELNVNALLLGDSALYLCASTQDRVVTGELFFGEGSRLTVL.

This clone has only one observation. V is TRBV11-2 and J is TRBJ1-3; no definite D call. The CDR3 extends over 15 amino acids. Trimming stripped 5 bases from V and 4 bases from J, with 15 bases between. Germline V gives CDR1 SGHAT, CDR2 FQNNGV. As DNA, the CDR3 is TGTGCCAGCAGCCTACAATCGGTATACGGAAACACCATATATTTT. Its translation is CASSLQSVYGNTIYF.

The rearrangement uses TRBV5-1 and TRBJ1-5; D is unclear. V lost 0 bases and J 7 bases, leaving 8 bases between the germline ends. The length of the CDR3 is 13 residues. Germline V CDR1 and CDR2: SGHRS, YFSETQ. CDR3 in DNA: TGCGCCAGCAGCTTGGGAGGTAAGCAGCCCCAGCATTTT. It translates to CASSLGGKQPQHF.

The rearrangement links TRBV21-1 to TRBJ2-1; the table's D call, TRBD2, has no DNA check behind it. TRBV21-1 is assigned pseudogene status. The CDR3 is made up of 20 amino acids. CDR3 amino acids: CASSNRGALGLAGGNNEQFF. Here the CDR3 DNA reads TGTGCCAGCAGCAACCGGGGGGCGCTGGGACTAGCGGGAGGCAACAATGAGCAGTTCTTC.

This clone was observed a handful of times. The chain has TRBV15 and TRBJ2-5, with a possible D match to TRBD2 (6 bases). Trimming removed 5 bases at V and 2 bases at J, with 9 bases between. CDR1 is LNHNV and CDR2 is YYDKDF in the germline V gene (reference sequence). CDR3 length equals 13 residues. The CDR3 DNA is TGTGCCACCAGCCTTAGCGGACAAGAGACCCAGTACTTC. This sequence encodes CATSLSGQETQYF.

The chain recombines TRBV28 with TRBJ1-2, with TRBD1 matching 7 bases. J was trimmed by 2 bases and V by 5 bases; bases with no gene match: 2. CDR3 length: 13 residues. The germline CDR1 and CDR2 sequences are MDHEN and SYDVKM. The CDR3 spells CASSPTGNYGYTF. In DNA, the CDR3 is TGTGCCAGCAGTCCGACAGGGAACTATGGCTACACCTTC.

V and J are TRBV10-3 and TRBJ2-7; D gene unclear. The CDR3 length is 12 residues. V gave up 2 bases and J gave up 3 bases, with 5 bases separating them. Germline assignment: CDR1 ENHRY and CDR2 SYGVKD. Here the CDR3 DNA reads TGTGCCATCAGTGAGGACAACTACGAGCAGTACTTC. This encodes CAISEDNYEQYF.

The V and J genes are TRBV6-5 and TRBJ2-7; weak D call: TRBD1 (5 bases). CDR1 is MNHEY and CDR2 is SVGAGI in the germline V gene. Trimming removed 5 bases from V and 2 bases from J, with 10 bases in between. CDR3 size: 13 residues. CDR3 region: CASSRQTTYEQYF. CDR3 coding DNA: TGTGCCAGCAGTCGACAGACCACCTACGAGCAGTACTTC.

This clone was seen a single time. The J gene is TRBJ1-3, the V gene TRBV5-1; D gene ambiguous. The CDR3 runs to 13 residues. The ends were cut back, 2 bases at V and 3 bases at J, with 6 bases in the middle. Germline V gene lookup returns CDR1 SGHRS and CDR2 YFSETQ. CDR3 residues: CASSFAHGNTIYF. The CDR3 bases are TGCGCCAGCAGCTTTGCCCATGGAAACACCATATATTTT.

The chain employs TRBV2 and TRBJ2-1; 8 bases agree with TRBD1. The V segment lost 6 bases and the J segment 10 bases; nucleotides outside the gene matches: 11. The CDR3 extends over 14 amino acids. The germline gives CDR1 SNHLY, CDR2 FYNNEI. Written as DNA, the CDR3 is TGTGCCAGCAGCCTTGAAGTCAGGGGGCTGGAGCAGTTCTTC. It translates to CASSLEVRGLEQFF.

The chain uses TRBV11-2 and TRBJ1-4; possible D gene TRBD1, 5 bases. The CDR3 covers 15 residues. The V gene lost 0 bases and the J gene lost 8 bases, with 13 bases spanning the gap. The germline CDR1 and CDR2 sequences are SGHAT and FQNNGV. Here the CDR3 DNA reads TGTGCCAGCAGCTTAGATGGCCAGGGTTTCGAAAAACTGTTTTTT. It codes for CASSLDGQGFEKLFF.